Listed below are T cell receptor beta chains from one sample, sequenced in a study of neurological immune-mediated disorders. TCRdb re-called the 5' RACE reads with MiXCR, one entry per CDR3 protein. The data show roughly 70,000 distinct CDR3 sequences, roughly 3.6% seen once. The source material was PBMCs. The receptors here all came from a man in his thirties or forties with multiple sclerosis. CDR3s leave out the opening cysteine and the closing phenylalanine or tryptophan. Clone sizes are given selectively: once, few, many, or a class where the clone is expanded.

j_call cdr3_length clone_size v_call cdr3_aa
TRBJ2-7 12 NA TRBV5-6 ASSLRRYDYEQY
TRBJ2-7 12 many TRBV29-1 SVVSDSTFREQY
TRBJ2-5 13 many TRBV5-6 ASSLLEEYQETQY
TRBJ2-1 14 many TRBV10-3 AISSSSGASYNEQF
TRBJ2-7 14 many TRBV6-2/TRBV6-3 ASSYLPGTGVDEQY
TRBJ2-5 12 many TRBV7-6 ASSLQGDQETQY
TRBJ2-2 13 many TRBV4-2 ASSQEGANTGELF
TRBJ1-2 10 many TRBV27 ASKTSSSGYT
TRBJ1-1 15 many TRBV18 ASSPYGGGSMNTEAF
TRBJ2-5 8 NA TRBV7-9 ARSLETQY